Presented here are 28 T cell receptor beta chains from one specimen sequenced in a study of brain T cells in children with intractable seizures. Time point defined: blood from clinic visit 5 months post-surgery; TSC patient then seizure free. Produced via immunoSEQ multiplex PCR; TCRdb's table is partial and in-frame only. This table holds around 340,000 clones, 93% found once. Sequenced material: peripheral blood, taken 4 to 5 months after surgery. Source of these receptors: a boy younger than two with tuberous sclerosis and intractable seizures.

The V and J genes are TRBV5-1 and TRBJ2-3; 10 nucleotides align to TRBD2. V lost 0 bases, J lost 4 bases, and 8 bases stayed unmatched. The germline V gene has CDR1 SGHRS and CDR2 YFSETQ. The CDR3 is 17 residues long. CDR3 sequence (DNA): TGCGCCAGCAGCTTGGTCTCTAGCGGGGGCCTGGCAGATACGCAGTATTTT. Protein product: CASSLVSSGGLADTQYF.

This clone has a handful of counts. This chain links TRBV5-6 with TRBJ2-2; D is unresolved. Trimming removed 4 bases from V and 1 base from J, with 5 bases in between. CDR1 is SGHDT, CDR2 YYEEEE, per germline. CDR3 length: 13 residues. The CDR3 nucleotides are TGTGCCAGCAGCCTACAGAACACCGGGGAGCTGTTTTTT. It yields the protein CASSLQNTGELFF.

Note on this clone: Other DNA sequences of this sample code for an identical CDR3. CDR3: CASSQGEGAGGYTF. CDR3 DNA sequence: TGTGCCAGCAGCCAAGGCGAGGGGGCTGGAGGCTACACCTTC. The rearrangement uses TRBV3-1 (or the pseudogene TRBV3-2) and TRBJ1-2, with 7 bases identical to TRBD1. J gave up 8 bases and V 1 base, and 7 bases lay outside the gene matches. The length of the CDR3 is 14 residues. Germline lookup yields CDR1 LGHDT and CDR2 YNNKEL (reference sequence).

The gene calls are TRBV7-2 and TRBJ2-3, with D perhaps matching TRBD2 (6 bases). The CDR3 loop spans 17 amino acids. V was shortened by 1 base and J by 0 bases, with 14 bases between the two germline ends. CDR1 and CDR2 from the germline V gene are SGHTA and FQGNSA. The CDR3 protein is CASSLGAGSGSTDTQYF. CDR3 DNA: TGTGCCAGCAGCTTAGGCGCTGGGAGCGGGAGCACAGATACGCAGTATTTT.

V is TRBV6-9 and J is TRBJ1-4; perhaps TRBD1 as D (5 bases). The CDR3 spans 15 residues. Germline CDR1 is MNHGY and CDR2 is SVAAGI. Trimming shortened V by 4 bases and J by 3 bases, and 12 bases separated the two germline ends. In DNA form, the CDR3 reads TGTGCCAGCAGTTTGGGGGTGAAGGCTAATGAAAAACTGTTTTTT. It encodes CASSLGVKANEKLFF.

The chain is built from TRBV10-1 and TRBJ1-2; D uncertain. This CDR3 is built from 11 residues. Deletions cut 8 bases from V and 9 bases from J, with 13 bases between. Germline V gives CDR1 WNHNN, CDR2 SYGVQD (reference sequence). The CDR3 here is CASPETSRYTF. The CDR3 coding sequence is TGCGCCAGCCCGGAAACGAGCCGCTACACCTTC.

This clone was detected only once. The chain uses TRBV28 and TRBJ2-7; 9 positions match TRBD2. CDR3 length equals 15 residues. Germline V lookup: CDR1 MDHEN, CDR2 SYDVKM. The ends lost 7 bases at V and 4 bases at J; junction bases unmatched: 11. This chain's CDR3 is CASTRSGSGRYEQYF. In nucleotides, the CDR3 is TGTGCCAGCACCCGCAGCGGTAGCGGGAGATACGAGCAGTACTTC.

The rearrangement links TRBV9 to TRBJ1-1, with D hard to call. CDR1 and CDR2 (germline): SGDLS, YYNGEE. Trimming stripped 4 bases from V and 1 base from J, with 8 bases between. The CDR3 contains 13 residues. CDR3 loop: CASSPTGNTEAFF. The DNA for the CDR3 is TGTGCCAGCAGCCCAACGGGGAACACTGAAGCTTTCTTT.

The gene calls are TRBV5-1 and TRBJ1-1; no firm D call. Germline V CDR1 and CDR2: SGHRS, YFSETQ. The CDR3 covers 13 residues. Deletions cut 2 bases from V and 3 bases from J, with 8 bases between. The CDR3 here is CASSFDGYTEAFF. CDR3 DNA: TGCGCCAGCAGCTTCGACGGTTACACTGAAGCTTTCTTT.

V is TRBV7-9 and J is TRBJ2-3; unclear D gene. The CDR3 is 12 residues long. The V gene lost 4 bases and the J gene lost 2 bases, with 4 bases spanning the gap. Germline V gene lookup returns CDR1 SEHNR and CDR2 FQNEAQ (reference sequence). CDR3 bases: TGTGCCAGCAGCTCTTACACAGATACGCAGTATTTT. It translates to CASSSYTDTQYF.

This clone was observed once. The V and J genes are TRBV12-3 or TRBV12-4 and TRBJ2-7; the D is unclear. The CDR3 runs 12 residues. Trimming took off 1 base at V and 2 bases at J, with 3 bases between the two ends. CDR3 residues: CASSLVTYEQYF. Written as DNA, the CDR3 is TGTGCCAGCAGTTTAGTAACCTACGAGCAGTACTTC.

The chain combines TRBV7-9 with TRBJ2-7; 9 bases map to TRBD2. This CDR3 region has 15 residues. Germline V gene sequence: CDR1 SEHNR, CDR2 FQNEAQ (reference sequence). The trim removed 5 bases at V and 4 bases at J, leaving 9 bases unmatched. The CDR3 sequence is CASSPTLAGHYEQYF. The CDR3 bases are TGTGCCAGCAGCCCAACGCTAGCGGGACATTACGAGCAGTACTTC.

DNA of the CDR3: TGTGCCAGCAGCTTGGGACAGGGCACTGAAGCTTTCTTT. It yields the protein CASSLGQGTEAFF. The chain employs TRBV11-2 and TRBJ1-1, with 9 bases identical to TRBD1. Germline V lookup: CDR1 SGHAT, CDR2 FQNNGV. Germline trimming cut 3 bases from V and 4 bases from J; bases unmatched to any gene: 0. This CDR3 is 13 amino acids long. The whole variable domain, remainder taken from reference TRBV11-2 and TRBJ1-1, is EAGVAQSPRYKIIEKRQSVAFWCNPISGHATLYWYQQILGQGPKLLIQFQNNGVVDDSQLPKDRFSAERLKGVDSTLKIQPAKLEDSAVYLCASSLGQGTEAFFGQGTRLTVV.

This chain uses TRBV6-6 with TRBJ2-6, with unresolved D. In germline, CDR1 is MNHNY, CDR2 SVGAGI (reference sequence). CDR3 length: 13 amino acids. V lost 6 bases to trimming and J lost 1 base, with 4 bases between them. CDR3 DNA sequence: TGTGCCAGCAGATCTTCTGGGGCCAACGTCCTGACTTTC. It translates to CASRSSGANVLTF.

The chain combines TRBV5-1 with TRBJ1-4, with TRBD1 as a possible D gene (5 bases). Germline V CDR1 and CDR2: SGHRS, YFSETQ. There are 16 residues in the CDR3. The V and J ends lost 4 bases and 10 bases respectively, with 23 bases between them. CDR3 loop: CASSEDQGGGVGKLFF. For the CDR3, the DNA is TGCGCCAGCAGCGAAGATCAGGGAGGAGGGGTGGGAAAACTGTTTTTT.

V usage is TRBV5-1 and J usage is TRBJ2-1; D is ambiguous. Trimming took 0 bases from V and 6 from J, leaving 10 bases between them. This CDR3 comprises 14 residues. Germline CDR1 and CDR2: SGHRS and YFSETQ. CDR3 sequence reads: CASSLALGPNEQFF. The CDR3 DNA sequence: TGCGCCAGCAGCTTGGCCCTAGGCCCCAATGAGCAGTTCTTC.

The rearrangement uses TRBV7-2 and TRBJ2-7; no clear D. Deletions cut 2 bases from V and 4 bases from J, with 6 bases between. CDR3 length: 12 residues. Germline V gives CDR1 SGHTA, CDR2 FQGNSA. CDR3 sequence reads: CASSLFSYEQYF. The CDR3 region has the DNA TGTGCCAGCAGCTTATTCAGTTACGAGCAGTACTTC.

The chain recombines TRBV14 with TRBJ1-2; D is perhaps TRBD1 (5 bases). The CDR3 totals 15 residues. The ends were cut back, 2 bases at V and 4 bases at J, with 14 bases in the middle. Germline loops: CDR1 SGHDN, CDR2 FVKESK. The CDR3, as DNA: TGTGCCAGCAGCCAACTAACGGGGGACGGCTATGGCTACACCTTC. As protein: CASSQLTGDGYGYTF. The complete variable domain, with remaining parts taken from reference TRBV14 and TRBJ1-2, reads EAGVTQFPSHSVIEKGQTVTLRCDPISGHDNLYWYRRVMGKEIKFLLHFVKESKQDESGMPNNRFLAERTGGTYSTLKVQPAELEDSGVYFCASSQLTGDGYGYTFGSGTRLTVV.

The CDR3 loop is CASSALAGSSYEQYF. The CDR3, as DNA: TGTGCCAGCAGCGCCCTAGCGGGGTCCTCCTACGAGCAGTACTTC. V usage is TRBV9 and J usage is TRBJ2-7, with 9 bases that match TRBD2. This CDR3 has 15 residues. With 3 bases clipped from V and 0 bases from J, the junction kept 4 bases outside the gene matches. The germline V gene has CDR1 SGDLS and CDR2 YYNGEE.

V and J are TRBV6-1 and TRBJ1-5, with TRBD1 as a possible D gene (5 bases). This CDR3 has 18 residues. V was cut by 3 bases and J by 4 bases, with 22 bases left in between. Germline CDR1 MNHNS, CDR2 SASEGT. CDR3 sequence: CASSDPSTSDTLNQPQHF. The CDR3 coding sequence is TGTGCCAGCAGTGATCCCTCTACCTCGGACACACTGAATCAGCCCCAGCATTTT.

The chain links TRBV7-8 to TRBJ1-2; TRBD1 matches 11 bases. Germline trimming cut 5 bases from V and 7 bases from J; bases unmatched to any gene: 6. CDR1 and CDR2 (germline): SGHVS, FQNEAQ. The CDR3 spans 14 residues. This CDR3 reads CASSQQGQGVGYTF. The CDR3 nucleotides read TGTGCCAGCAGCCAACAGGGACAGGGGGTTGGCTACACCTTC.

The genes are TRBV5-1 and TRBJ2-4; 7 positions agree with TRBD2. The V gene's germline CDR1 is SGHRS and CDR2 YFSETQ. This CDR3 comprises 14 residues. V was pared by 3 bases and J by 8 bases, with 8 bases of the junction left unmatched. The CDR3 DNA reads as TGCGCCAGCAGCTCGGGAGGACTCAAGGACATTCAGTACTTC. Translation gives CASSSGGLKDIQYF.

The chain combines TRBV2 with TRBJ1-4; tentatively, D is TRBD1 (6 bases). Germline V gene sequence: CDR1 SNHLY, CDR2 FYNNEI. The CDR3 runs to 15 residues. Trimming took 4 bases from V and 1 from J, leaving 10 bases between them. As DNA, the CDR3 is TGTGCCAGCAGTGTGGTACAGGGAACTAATGAAAAACTGTTTTTT. This gives the protein CASSVVQGTNEKLFF.

The rearrangement joins TRBV12-2 to TRBJ2-6; whether TRBD2, the table's D call, matches the DNA was not checked. TRBV12-2 is recorded as a pseudogene. This CDR3 region has 19 residues. The CDR3 is CASRSNKKRVFSGANVLTF. The CDR3 nucleotides are TGTGCAAGTCGCTCGAACAAGAAGAGGGTATTCTCTGGGGCCAACGTCCTGACTTTC.

On this clone: The same CDR3 can be traced to other DNA sequences in this sample. The chain carries TRBV3-1 (or the pseudogene TRBV3-2) and TRBJ1-2; D is ambiguous. The CDR3 covers 17 residues. Trimming shortened V by 3 bases and J by 7 bases, and 24 bases separated the two germline ends. Germline V gene sequence: CDR1 LGHDT, CDR2 YNNKEL (reference sequence). The CDR3 nucleotides are TGTGCCAGCAGCCAGAGTCACACGAGGGTAGACGTGAGTGGCTACACCTTC. Translating it yields CASSQSHTRVDVSGYTF.

This clone has a single count. J is TRBJ1-5 and V is TRBV20-1; 8 bases fit TRBD1. Germline V gene sequence: CDR1 DFQATT, CDR2 SNEGSKA (reference sequence). The junction had 7 bases not matched to a gene; V was cut back by 3 bases and J by 6 bases. The CDR3 sequence is 14 residues long. This CDR3 reads CSASPPGGGQPQHF. Here the CDR3 DNA reads TGCAGTGCTAGTCCCCCAGGGGGCGGTCAGCCCCAGCATTTT.

The chain couples TRBV19 to TRBJ2-1, with D perhaps given as TRBD1 or TRBD2 (5 bases each). From germline, CDR1 is LNHDA and CDR2 SQIVND (reference sequence). V shed 6 bases and J shed 5 bases, with 14 bases lying between them. The CDR3 loop spans 14 amino acids. CDR3 in DNA: TGTGCCAGTAGGGATTGGGACGGTAACAATGAGCAGTTCTTC. It yields the protein CASRDWDGNNEQFF.

The chain recombines TRBV18 with TRBJ2-5, with D possibly being TRBD2 (6 bases). Germline loops: CDR1 KGHSH, CDR2 LQKENI. CDR3 length equals 14 residues. V lost 0 bases and J 5 bases, leaving 10 bases between the germline ends. The CDR3 nucleotides read TGTGCCAGCTCACCACCGATGGGGAGGGAGACCCAGTACTTC. Protein sequence: CASSPPMGRETQYF. Combining the CDR3 with reference TRBV18 and TRBJ2-5 gives the whole variable domain NAGVMQNPRHLVRRRGQEARLRCSPMKGHSHVYWYRQLPEEGLKFMVYLQKENIIDESGMPKERFSAEFPKEGPSILRIQQVVRGDSAAYFCASSPPMGRETQYFGPGTRLLVL.